One sample yielded the 8 T cell receptor beta chains listed below, sequenced in a study of cytomegalovirus exposure and HLA in healthy donors. The PCR employed 60 Vbeta primers together with 13 Jbeta primers. Data came from immunoSEQ multiplex PCR; TCRdb stores just in-frame clones and leaves some out. Altogether fewer than 200,000 clones are present, roughly 80% being singletons, with the ten largest covering roughly 1.9%. Source material: PBMCs. The receptor source for this set is a female donor in good health and CMV-seronegative.

The genes are TRBV27 and TRBJ1-5; 7 bases are a match to TRBD1. The CDR3 has 14 amino acids. Losses at the gene ends were 6 bases for V and 4 bases for J; bases not matched to a gene: 6. Germline loops: CDR1 MNHEY, CDR2 SMNVEV (reference sequence). DNA for the CDR3: TGTGCCAGCAGCTTTCAGGGGGTGAATCAGCCCCAGCATTTT. Translated, it gives CASSFQGVNQPQHF.

This clone was detected only once. J is TRBJ1-2 and V is TRBV30, with 7 positions matching TRBD1. The CDR3 length is 12 residues. The germline gives CDR1 GTSNPN, CDR2 SVGIG (reference sequence). J gave up 8 bases and V 1 base, and 4 bases lay outside the gene matches. Here the CDR3 reads CAWSGDSAGYTF. The CDR3 bases are TGTGCCTGGAGTGGGGACAGCGCGGGCTACACCTTC.

The chain recombines TRBV27 with TRBJ2-7; maybe TRBD1 (7 bases). This CDR3 is built from 15 residues. Trimming stripped 10 bases from V and 4 bases from J, with 23 bases between. Per germline, CDR1 MNHEY and CDR2 SMNVEV (reference sequence). Here the CDR3 DNA reads TGTGCCACTCGAGGAGGGACAGAAGTAGTATACGAGCAGTACTTC. Protein product: CATRGGTEVVYEQYF.

The chain carries TRBV5-6 and TRBJ2-1, with 8 bases aligning to TRBD2. In germline, CDR1 is SGHDT, CDR2 YYEEEE. This CDR3 spans 16 amino acids. With 3 bases clipped from V and 6 bases from J, the junction kept 11 bases outside the gene matches. This CDR3 reads CASSSQAGLAANEQFF. The CDR3 coding sequence is TGTGCCAGCAGCTCCCAGGCAGGACTAGCTGCCAATGAGCAGTTCTTC.

V gene TRBV5-6 combines with J gene TRBJ2-5, with 9 positions matching TRBD2. Germline V gives CDR1 SGHDT, CDR2 YYEEEE. The CDR3 is 17 residues long. Trimming removed 4 bases from V and 5 bases from J; junction bases left unmatched: 15. The CDR3 here is CASSMMFIAGARETQYF. CDR3 bases: TGTGCCAGCAGCATGATGTTTATAGCGGGAGCTCGGGAGACCCAGTACTTC. The variable domain in full, completed from reference TRBV5-6 and TRBJ2-5, reads DAGVTQSPTHLIKTRGQQVTLRCSPKSGHDTVSWYQQALGQGPQFIFQYYEEEERQRGNFPDRFSGHQFPNYSSELNVNALLLGDSALYLCASSMMFIAGARETQYFGPGTRLLVL.

The chain joins TRBV18 to TRBJ2-4; TRBD1 matches 8 bases. Per the germline V gene, CDR1 is KGHSH and CDR2 is LQKENI. The CDR3 covers 14 residues. J gave up 9 bases and V 3 bases, and 7 bases lay outside the gene matches. CDR3 coding DNA: TGTGCCAGCTCACCGACGGACAGGGACGCCATTCAGTACTTC. It translates to CASSPTDRDAIQYF. The variable domain in full, completed from reference TRBV18 and TRBJ2-4, reads NAGVMQNPRHLVRRRGQEARLRCSPMKGHSHVYWYRQLPEEGLKFMVYLQKENIIDESGMPKERFSAEFPKEGPSILRIQQVVRGDSAAYFCASSPTDRDAIQYFGAGTRLSVL.

The V call is TRBV9, the J call TRBJ2-5; D possibly corresponds to TRBD2 (5 bases). V dropped 7 bases and J dropped 4 bases, with 14 bases sitting between them. The CDR3 is 13 amino acids. Germline V gene sequence: CDR1 SGDLS, CDR2 YYNGEE. The CDR3 DNA reads TGTGCCAGCTCCCAGAGCGGCTCAGAGACCCAGTACTTC. Its translation: CASSQSGSETQYF.

The chain combines TRBV4-1 with TRBJ2-1; D possibly corresponds to TRBD2 (6 bases). The CDR3 loop spans 13 amino acids. V lost 3 bases, J lost 8 bases, and 11 bases lay in between. The germline V gene has CDR1 MGHRA and CDR2 YSYEKL. The CDR3 loop is CASSQGREDEQFF. The CDR3 DNA reads as TGCGCCAGCAGCCAGGGTAGGGAGGATGAGCAGTTCTTC.